This T cell receptor (beta chain) was documented in a study of CD8+ T cells in alopecia areata. The sequencing template was cDNA reverse transcribed from extracted RNA. Only in-frame clones appear in the TCRdb table, and some are missing; sequencing was by immunoSEQ multiplex PCR. Here the sample spans a few hundred thousand clones, approximately 45% being singletons. The treatment here: oral pan-JAK inhibitor, 5-10 mg twice daily. CD4+ and CD8+ T cells were sorted from PBMCs stained for CD3, CD4 and CD8. The CDR3 is made up of 10 amino acids. Trimming pared 3 bases from V and 8 bases from J, leaving 5 bases between. Germline V gives CDR1 MDHEN, CDR2 SYDVKM. This clone has just a few counts.

This material consisted of CD4+ T cells sorted from blood, taken at approximately week 36, from a patient treated with tofacitinib. The genes are TRBV28 and TRBJ2-7; TRBD2 might be the D (5 bases). This receptor was identified in a human donor with alopecia areata. CDR3 sequence: CASSLTKQYF. The CDR3 coding sequence is TGTGCCAGCAGTTTGACTAAGCAGTACTTC.